Listed here are 29 T cell receptor beta chains from one sample, sequenced in a study of a mutant IDH1 vaccine in newly diagnosed glioma. The repertoire was sequenced with immunoSEQ multiplex PCR; TCRdb's copy has only in-frame clones and lacks some. This sample has roughly 52,000 clones, with around 84% found just once. Time point specified: week 35, safety follow-up. The vaccine gave 300 ug of a 20-mer mutant IDH1 peptide subcutaneously per dose. Their antigen targets remain unknown. Material: PBMCs, obtained from a glioma patient whose treatment included an IDH1 peptide vaccine. All receptors come from a woman under 30 with glioma.

The sample holds a few counts of this clone. The V and J genes are TRBV19 and TRBJ1-2, with a weak D call TRBD1 (5 bases). Germline CDR1 reads LNHDA; CDR2 reads SQIVND (reference sequence). V was shortened by 5 bases and J by 1 base, with 14 bases between the two germline ends. The CDR3 length is 15 residues. The CDR3 loop is CASSLDSGFNYGYTF. In DNA, the CDR3 is TGTGCCAGTAGTTTGGACTCAGGGTTTAACTATGGCTACACCTTC.

The genes are TRBV27 and TRBJ1-3, with TRBD1 matching 9 bases. Germline V gene sequence: CDR1 MNHEY, CDR2 SMNVEV (reference sequence). With V trimmed by 4 bases and J by 2 bases, 9 bases remained unmatched. The CDR3 contains 17 residues. CDR3 residues: CASSYTGGAAAGNTIYF. DNA for the CDR3: TGTGCCAGCAGTTACACAGGGGGCGCCGCGGCTGGAAACACCATATATTTT.

The chain has TRBV5-4 and TRBJ1-1; D is unresolved. V lost 3 bases to trimming and J lost 3 bases, with 15 bases between them. Looked up from germline, CDR1 is SGHNT and CDR2 is YYREEE (reference sequence). This CDR3 spans 15 amino acids. The CDR3 nucleotides read TGTGCCAGCAGCTCGCCTAGGTCTTTGTACACTGAAGCTTTCTTT. Encoded protein: CASSSPRSLYTEAFF.

This chain joins TRBV19 and TRBJ1-1; D is unclear. V was pared by 3 bases and J by 3 bases, with 8 bases between. Germline V gives CDR1 LNHDA, CDR2 SQIVND (reference sequence). CDR3 length: 13 amino acids. Here the CDR3 reads CASSIFRYTEAFF. CDR3 DNA sequence: TGTGCCAGTAGTATTTTCCGGTACACTGAAGCTTTCTTT.

The V call is TRBV30, the J call TRBJ1-2, with D uncertain. This CDR3 comprises 11 residues. V was trimmed by 0 bases and J by 7 bases, leaving 6 bases between them. The V gene's germline CDR1 is GTSNPN and CDR2 SVGIG (reference sequence). The CDR3 protein is CAWSVLAGYTF. The CDR3 DNA follows: TGTGCCTGGAGTGTACTGGCTGGCTACACCTTC.

This chain connects TRBV30 to TRBJ1-2; unclear D gene. This CDR3 has 13 amino acids. The V and J ends lost 0 bases and 2 bases respectively, with 7 bases between them. CDR1 GTSNPN and CDR2 SVGIG come from the germline V gene (reference sequence). The chain's CDR3 is CAWSVPGNYGYTF. In nucleotides, the CDR3 is TGTGCCTGGAGTGTTCCGGGAAACTATGGCTACACCTTC.

This clone was detected once. The genes are TRBV6-4 and TRBJ2-3; a weak D match, TRBD1 (6 bases). Between the trimmed V and J ends, which lost 0 bases and 4 bases, there was a span of 8 bases. The germline V gene has CDR1 MRHNA and CDR2 SNTAGT. The CDR3 loop spans 14 amino acids. The CDR3, as DNA: TGTGCCAGCAGTGACTCAGGGGGAGCAGATACGCAGTATTTT. Residues: CASSDSGGADTQYF.

This chain connects TRBV7-6 to TRBJ2-5; D gene uncertain. The V end was cut by 3 bases, the J end by 4 bases, with 3 bases between. Germline CDR1 reads SGHVS; CDR2 reads FNYEAQ. This CDR3 has 11 residues. As DNA, the CDR3 is TGTGCCAGCAGCTTGGCAGAGACCCAGTACTTC. Protein sequence: CASSLAETQYF.

This chain connects TRBV6-5 to TRBJ2-1; 7 bases are a match to TRBD2. The germline V gene encodes CDR1 MNHEY and CDR2 SVGAGI. This CDR3 is 14 amino acids long. Trimming removed 7 bases from V and 4 bases from J; junction bases left unmatched: 7. Here the CDR3 DNA reads TGTGCCAGCAAGGCAGCGGGGCTATACAATGAGCAGTTCTTC. It specifies CASKAAGLYNEQFF.

The chain combines TRBV27 with TRBJ2-5; the D is unclear. Trimming took off 6 bases at V and 2 bases at J, with 7 bases between the two ends. CDR1 MNHEY and CDR2 SMNVEV come from the germline V gene (reference sequence). The CDR3 length is 12 residues. CDR3 DNA: TGTGCCAGCAGGTTGGGTCAAGAGACCCAGTACTTC. Translated, it gives CASRLGQETQYF.

The V call is TRBV11-3, the J call TRBJ2-1; 15 positions match TRBD2. This CDR3 comprises 15 residues. J gave up 7 bases and V 7 bases, and 5 bases lay outside the gene matches. CDR1 and CDR2 from the germline V gene are SGHNT and YENEEA. The CDR3 DNA follows: TGTGCCAGCAACAAAGGGACTAGCGGGAGGAATGAGCAGTTCTTC. This gives the protein CASNKGTSGRNEQFF.

V gene TRBV5-8 combines with J gene TRBJ1-1; 10 nucleotides align to TRBD1. The CDR3 covers 13 residues. V was clipped by 4 bases and J by 9 bases; unmatched bases: 6. Germline assignment: CDR1 SGHTS and CDR2 YDEGEE. CDR3 DNA sequence: TGTGCCAGCAGCGGGGGACAGGGGTGGAAAGCTTTCTTT. Residues: CASSGGQGWKAFF.

V and J are TRBV27 and TRBJ2-3; D not resolved. The CDR3 runs to 11 residues. Between the trimmed V and J ends, which lost 2 bases and 7 bases, there was a span of 4 bases. Germline CDR1 reads MNHEY; CDR2 reads SMNVEV (reference sequence). This chain's CDR3 is CASSLRNTQYF. CDR3 DNA: TGTGCCAGCAGTTTACGGAATACGCAGTATTTT.

V is TRBV7-6 and J is TRBJ2-1; a weak D match, TRBD2 (7 bases). From germline, CDR1 is SGHVS and CDR2 FNYEAQ. This CDR3 spans 15 amino acids. V was clipped by 3 bases and J by 8 bases, with 17 bases between them. The CDR3 sequence is CASSFRLASGDEQFF. As DNA, the CDR3 is TGTGCCAGCAGCTTTCGACTAGCTTCAGGGGATGAGCAGTTCTTC. Filled out from reference TRBV7-6 and TRBJ2-1, the complete variable domain reads GAGVSQSPRYKVTKRGQDVALRCDPISGHVSLYWYRQALGQGPEFLTYFNYEAQQDKSGLPNDRFSAERPEGSISTLTIQRTEQRDSAMYRCASSFRLASGDEQFFGPGTRLTVL.

V and J are TRBV6-1 and TRBJ2-3, with D possibly TRBD2 on 5 matching bases. Germline V gene data show CDR1 as MNHNS and CDR2 as SASEGT. This CDR3 is built from 13 residues. V was trimmed by 7 bases and J by 1 base, leaving 9 bases between them. The CDR3 nucleotides are TGTGCCAGCACCGGGCGGGGCACAGATACGCAGTATTTT. Encoded protein: CASTGRGTDTQYF.

V and J are TRBV6-5 and TRBJ1-4; TRBD1 aligns across 7 bases. CDR3 length: 15 residues. From germline, CDR1 is MNHEY and CDR2 SVGAGI. V shed 6 bases, J shed 7 bases, and the junction held 11 bases outside the gene matches. CDR3 region: CASSPYRGMREKLFF. The CDR3 coding sequence is TGTGCCAGCAGCCCATACAGGGGAATGCGTGAAAAACTGTTTTTT.

The chain employs TRBV27 and TRBJ1-3; D unclear. The CDR3 is 13 amino acids. V dropped 5 bases and J dropped 7 bases, with 12 bases sitting between them. Per germline, CDR1 MNHEY and CDR2 SMNVEV (reference sequence). DNA of the CDR3: TGTGCCAGCAGTCTAGGCCCTCGGAACACCATATATTTT. Protein product: CASSLGPRNTIYF.

The V gene is TRBV4-3, the J gene TRBJ2-7; a weak D match, TRBD1 (6 bases). The CDR3 is made up of 17 amino acids. Germline assignment: CDR1 LGHNA and CDR2 YSLEER. V lost 0 bases and J 5 bases, leaving 20 bases between the germline ends. The CDR3 spells CASSQDWSGARVHEQYF. In DNA form, the CDR3 reads TGCGCCAGCAGCCAAGATTGGTCAGGGGCTCGGGTCCACGAGCAGTACTTC.

The chain has TRBV12-1 and TRBJ2-5; the D segment call TRBD2 is taken from the table without a DNA check. TRBV12-1 has pseudogene status. CDR3 size: 20 residues. Written as DNA, the CDR3 is TGTGCCAGCCTTCAAGACGGCGGGACTAGCGGGGGGCCGTCCGAGGAGACCCAGTACTTC. It is translated as CASLQDGGTSGGPSEETQYF.

The chain recombines TRBV10-2 with TRBJ1-4; D unresolved. V was trimmed by 6 bases and J by 9 bases, leaving 11 bases between them. Germline V lookup: CDR1 WSHSY, CDR2 SAAADI. This CDR3 has 12 amino acids. CDR3 residues: CASSLIMKKLFF. CDR3 sequence (DNA): TGCGCCAGCAGCTTGATCATGAAAAAACTGTTTTTT.

The chain employs TRBV7-6 and TRBJ2-5; 12 bases are shared with TRBD2. Unmatched junction bases numbered 6, after V lost 5 bases and J lost 5 bases. The CDR3 loop spans 15 amino acids. Germline loops: CDR1 SGHVS, CDR2 FNYEAQ. The CDR3 spells CASSQTSGGAETQYF. The CDR3 DNA follows: TGTGCCAGCAGCCAGACTAGCGGGGGCGCGGAGACCCAGTACTTC.

The rearrangement uses TRBV11-2 and TRBJ2-7, with D maybe TRBD2 (6 bases). Germline lookup yields CDR1 SGHAT and CDR2 FQNNGV. Trimming pared 5 bases from V and 3 bases from J, leaving 11 bases between. The CDR3 runs 13 residues. DNA of the CDR3: TGTGCCAGCAGCGTTACTAGCTTCTACGAGCAGTACTTC. This encodes CASSVTSFYEQYF.

The chain recombines TRBV11-2 with TRBJ1-2; the match to TRBD1 covers 7 bases. The CDR3 sequence is 13 residues long. Trimming took 2 bases from V and 7 from J; bases not matched to a gene: 4. Germline loops: CDR1 SGHAT, CDR2 FQNNGV. The CDR3 nucleotides are TGTGCCAGCAGCTTATTCGCAGGGGGTGGCTACACCTTC. Protein: CASSLFAGGGYTF.

The chain couples TRBV14 to TRBJ2-1; 8 bases agree with TRBD2. The CDR3 has 13 residues. The V segment lost 8 bases and the J segment 14 bases; nucleotides outside the gene matches: 14. The V gene's germline CDR1 is SGHDN and CDR2 FVKESK. The CDR3 DNA follows: TGTGCCAGCGAGTTTCGAGCGGGAGATGCAAAGTTCTTC. The encoded protein is CASEFRAGDAKFF. The variable domain in full, completed from reference TRBV14 and TRBJ2-1, reads EAGVTQFPSHSVIEKGQTVTLRCDPISGHDNLYWYRRVMGKEIKFLLHFVKESKQDESGMPNNRFLAERTGGTYSTLKVQPAELEDSGVYFCASEFRAGDAKFFGPGTRLTVL.

The rearrangement uses TRBV5-6 and TRBJ1-3; D uncertain. The CDR3 spans 14 residues. The V gene's germline CDR1 is SGHDT and CDR2 YYEEEE. V lost 4 bases and J lost 4, with 12 bases in between. The CDR3 DNA is TGTGCCAGCAGCCTAGCCGGACGGGGAAACACCATATATTTT. Translation gives CASSLAGRGNTIYF.

The V and J genes are TRBV27 and TRBJ1-1; TRBD1 is a possible D gene (5 bases). The CDR3 covers 14 residues. The V end was cut by 3 bases, the J end by 1 base, with 9 bases between. Germline V gene lookup returns CDR1 MNHEY and CDR2 SMNVEV (reference sequence). The CDR3 region is CASSLGQGNTEAFF. CDR3 sequence (DNA): TGTGCCAGCAGTTTGGGCCAGGGGAACACTGAAGCTTTCTTT.

The chain recombines TRBV9 with TRBJ2-7; 10 bases line up with TRBD2. The CDR3 totals 15 residues. The germline V gene encodes CDR1 SGDLS and CDR2 YYNGEE. V was clipped by 1 base and J by 6 bases; unmatched bases: 7. The CDR3 nucleotides are TGTGCCAGCAGCGTATTAGCGGGGGGCCCCTCCGAGCAGTACTTC. As protein: CASSVLAGGPSEQYF.

The rearrangement links TRBV5-6 to TRBJ1-5; D may be TRBD1 (5 bases). Deletions cut 0 bases from V and 7 bases from J, with 11 bases between. Germline assignment: CDR1 SGHDT and CDR2 YYEEEE. The CDR3 totals 14 residues. CDR3 coding DNA: TGTGCCAGCAGCTTGGGGCAGGGTTGGCAGCCCCAGCATTTT. Translated, it gives CASSLGQGWQPQHF.

The chain recombines TRBV6-5 with TRBJ2-3; D call uncertain. CDR3 length: 14 amino acids. V was shortened by 6 bases and J by 0 bases, with 10 bases between the two germline ends. Germline CDR1 and CDR2: MNHEY and SVGAGI. The chain's CDR3 is CASSLAGSTDTQYF. As DNA, the CDR3 is TGTGCCAGCAGCCTGGCCGGTAGCACAGATACGCAGTATTTT.